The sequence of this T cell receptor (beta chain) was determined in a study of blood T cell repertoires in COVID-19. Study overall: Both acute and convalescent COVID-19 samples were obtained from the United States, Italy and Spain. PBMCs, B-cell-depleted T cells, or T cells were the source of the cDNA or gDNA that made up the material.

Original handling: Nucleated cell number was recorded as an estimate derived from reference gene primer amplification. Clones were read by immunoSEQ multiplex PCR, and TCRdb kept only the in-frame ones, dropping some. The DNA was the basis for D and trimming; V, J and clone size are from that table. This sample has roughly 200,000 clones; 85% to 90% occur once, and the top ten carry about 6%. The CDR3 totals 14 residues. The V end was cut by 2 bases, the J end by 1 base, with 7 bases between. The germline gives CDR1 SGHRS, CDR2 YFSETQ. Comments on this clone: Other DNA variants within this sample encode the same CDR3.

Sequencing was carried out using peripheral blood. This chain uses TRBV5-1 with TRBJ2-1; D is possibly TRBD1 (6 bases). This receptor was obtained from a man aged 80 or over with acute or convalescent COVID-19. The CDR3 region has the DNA TGCGCCAGCAGCTTAGGACAGTCCTACAATGAGCAGTTCTTC. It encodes CASSLGQSYNEQFF. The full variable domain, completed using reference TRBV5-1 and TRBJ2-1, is KAGVTQTPRYLIKTRGQQVTLSCSPISGHRSVSWYQQTPGQGLQFLFEYFSETQRNKGNFPGRFSGRQFSNSRSEMNVSTLELGDSALYLCASSLGQSYNEQFFGPGTRLTVL.